Below, 8 T cell receptor beta chains from the same sample are listed, as sequenced in a study of technical replicates of blood from a few donors. Profiling relied on immunoSEQ multiplex PCR, and the TCRdb table lists in-frame clones only, not all of them. The sample holds about 83,000 clones, about 94% seen once. Sequencing used T cells isolated from PBMCs. These receptors were obtained from a human donor in good health.

The chain has TRBV5-1 and TRBJ2-1; a weak D match, TRBD1 (5 bases). V lost 6 bases and J 5 bases, leaving 12 bases between the germline ends. This CDR3 spans 13 amino acids. Germline V gene lookup returns CDR1 SGHRS and CDR2 YFSETQ. CDR3 sequence reads: CASKRGRDNEQFF. CDR3 DNA: TGCGCCAGCAAAAGGGGCAGGGACAATGAGCAGTTCTTC.

J is TRBJ2-5 and V is TRBV4-2, with 15 bases that match TRBD2. After removal of 3 bases from V and 2 bases from J, the junction contained 4 bases not matched to a gene. The germline gives CDR1 LGHNA, CDR2 YNFKEQ. The CDR3 extends over 17 amino acids. CDR3 residues: CASSQGGLAGGQETQYF. Written as DNA, the CDR3 is TGTGCCAGCAGCCAGGGTGGACTAGCGGGAGGGCAAGAGACCCAGTACTTC.

The chain joins TRBV21-1 to TRBJ1-5. TRBV21-1 is noted as a pseudogene. CDR3 length equals 15 residues. In DNA, the CDR3 is TGTGCCAGCAGGGGGGGGGTATATAGCAATCAGCCCCAGCATTTT. This translates into CASRGGVYSNQPQHF.

The J gene is TRBJ2-5, the V gene TRBV19; D is unresolved. V lost 3 bases and J 3 bases, leaving 14 bases between the germline ends. The CDR3 covers 15 residues. Germline-derived CDR1 and CDR2 are LNHDA and SQIVND (reference sequence). This chain's CDR3 is CASSIDFTRKETQYF. Here the CDR3 DNA reads TGTGCCAGTAGTATCGACTTCACCCGAAAAGAGACCCAGTACTTC.

This clone was seen a single time. The V and J genes are TRBV9 and TRBJ2-7, with 11 nucleotides matching TRBD2. Trimming removed 0 bases from V and 0 bases from J; junction bases left unmatched: 5. CDR3 size: 17 residues. Germline V CDR1 and CDR2: SGDLS, YYNGEE. Here the CDR3 reads CASSVGTSGFSSYEQYF. DNA of the CDR3: TGTGCCAGCAGCGTAGGGACTAGCGGGTTTAGCTCCTACGAGCAGTACTTC.

Here the CDR3 reads CASSPGTATDTQYF. CDR3 sequence (DNA): TGTGCCAGCAGCCCGGGTACGGCCACAGATACGCAGTATTTT. The rearrangement uses TRBV7-3 and TRBJ2-3, with D unresolved. The V gene lost 5 bases and the J gene lost 2 bases, with 11 bases spanning the gap. This CDR3 has 14 residues. Per the germline V gene, CDR1 is SGHTA and CDR2 is FQGTGA.

This sequence joins TRBV6-6 and TRBJ1-2; D ambiguous. This CDR3 region has 14 residues. With 1 base removed from V and 8 bases from J, the gap between germline ends came to 14 bases. Germline V CDR1 and CDR2: MNHNY, SVGAGI (reference sequence). CDR3 DNA: TGTGCCAGCAGTTACTTGCAAACCGCCAGAGGCTACACCTTC. Translating gives CASSYLQTARGYTF.

The chain recombines TRBV28 with TRBJ1-2; TRBD1 matches at 7 bases. Germline-derived CDR1 and CDR2 are MDHEN and SYDVKM. The CDR3 contains 11 residues. Losses at the gene ends were 4 bases for V and 10 bases for J; bases not matched to a gene: 3. CDR3 nucleotide sequence: TGTGCCAGCAGTTGGGACAGATCCTACACCTTC. It encodes CASSWDRSYTF.